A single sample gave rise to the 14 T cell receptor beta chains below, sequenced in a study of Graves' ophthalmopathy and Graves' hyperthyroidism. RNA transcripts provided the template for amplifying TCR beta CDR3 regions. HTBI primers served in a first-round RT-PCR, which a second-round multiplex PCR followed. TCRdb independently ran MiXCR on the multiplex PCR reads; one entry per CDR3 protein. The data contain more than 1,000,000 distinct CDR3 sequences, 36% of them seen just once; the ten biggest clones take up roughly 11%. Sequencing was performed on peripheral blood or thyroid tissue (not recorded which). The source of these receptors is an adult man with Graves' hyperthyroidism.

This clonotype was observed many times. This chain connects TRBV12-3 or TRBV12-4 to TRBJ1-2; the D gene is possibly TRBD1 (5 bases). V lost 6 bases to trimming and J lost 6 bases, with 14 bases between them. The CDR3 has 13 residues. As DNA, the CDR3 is TGTGCCAGCAGCCGCACCGACAGAGATGGCTACACCTTC. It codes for CASSRTDRDGYTF.

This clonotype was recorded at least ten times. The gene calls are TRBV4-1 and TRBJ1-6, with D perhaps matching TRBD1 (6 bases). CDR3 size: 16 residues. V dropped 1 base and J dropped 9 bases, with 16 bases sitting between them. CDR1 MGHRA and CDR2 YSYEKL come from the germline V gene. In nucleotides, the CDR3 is TGCGCCAGCAGCCAAGCTCTAACAGGGAAAGGTTCACCCCTCCACTTT. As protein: CASSQALTGKGSPLHF.

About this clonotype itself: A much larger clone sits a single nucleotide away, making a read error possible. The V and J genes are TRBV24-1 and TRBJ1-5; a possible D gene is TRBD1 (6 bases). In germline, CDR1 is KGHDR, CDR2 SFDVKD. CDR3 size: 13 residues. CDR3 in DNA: TGTGCCATCAGTGATTTCCAGGGGCAGCCCCAGCATTTT. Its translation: CAISDFQGQPQHF.

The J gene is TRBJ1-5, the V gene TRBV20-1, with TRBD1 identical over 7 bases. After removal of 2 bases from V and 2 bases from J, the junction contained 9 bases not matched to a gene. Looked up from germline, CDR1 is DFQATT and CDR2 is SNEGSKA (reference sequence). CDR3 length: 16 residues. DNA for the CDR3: TGCAGTGCTAGACCGGGCAGAGGACAGGGCAATCAGCCCCAGCATTTT. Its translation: CSARPGRGQGNQPQHF.

The CDR3 nucleotides are TGCAGTGCTAGACAGGGGGCAGTGGGGGACGAGCAGTACTTC. This sequence encodes CSARQGAVGDEQYF. The rearrangement uses TRBV20-1 and TRBJ2-7; 8 nucleotides align to TRBD1. V shed 2 bases, J shed 5 bases, and the junction held 8 bases outside the gene matches. The CDR3 has 14 amino acids. Germline CDR1 and CDR2: DFQATT and SNEGSKA (reference sequence).

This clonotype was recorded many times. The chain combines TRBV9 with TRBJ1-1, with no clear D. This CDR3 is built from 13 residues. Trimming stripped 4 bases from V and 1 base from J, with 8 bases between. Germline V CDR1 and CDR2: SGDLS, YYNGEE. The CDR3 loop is CASSTLQNTEAFF. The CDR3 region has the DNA TGTGCCAGCAGCACTCTTCAGAACACTGAAGCTTTCTTT. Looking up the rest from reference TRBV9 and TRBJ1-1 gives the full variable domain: DSGVTQTPKHLITATGQRVTLRCSPRSGDLSVYWYQQSLDQGLQFLIQYYNGEERAKGNILERFSAQQFPDLHSELNLSSLELGDSALYFCASSTLQNTEAFFGQGTRLTVV.

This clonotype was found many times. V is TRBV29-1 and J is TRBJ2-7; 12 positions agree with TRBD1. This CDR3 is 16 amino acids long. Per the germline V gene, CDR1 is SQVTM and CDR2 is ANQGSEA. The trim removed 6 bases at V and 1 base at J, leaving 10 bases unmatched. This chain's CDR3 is CSVEGQGAGRSYEQYF. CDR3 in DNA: TGCAGCGTGGAGGGACAGGGGGCGGGGAGGTCCTACGAGCAGTACTTC.

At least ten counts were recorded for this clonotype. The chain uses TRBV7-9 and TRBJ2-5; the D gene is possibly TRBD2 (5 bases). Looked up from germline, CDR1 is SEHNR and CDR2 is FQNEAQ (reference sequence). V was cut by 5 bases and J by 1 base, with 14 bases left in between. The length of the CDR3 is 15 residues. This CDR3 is CASSRAGIFQETQYF. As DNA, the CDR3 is TGTGCCAGCAGCCGCGCCGGGATTTTCCAAGAGACCCAGTACTTC.

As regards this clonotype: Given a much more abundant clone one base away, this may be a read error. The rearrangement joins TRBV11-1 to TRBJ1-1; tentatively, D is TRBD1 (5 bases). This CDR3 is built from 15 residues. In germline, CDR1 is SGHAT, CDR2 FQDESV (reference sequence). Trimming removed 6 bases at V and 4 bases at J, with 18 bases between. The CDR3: CASSLQPGTSTEAFF. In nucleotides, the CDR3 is TGTGCCAGCAGTTTACAGCCGGGGACGAGCACTGAAGCTTTCTTT.

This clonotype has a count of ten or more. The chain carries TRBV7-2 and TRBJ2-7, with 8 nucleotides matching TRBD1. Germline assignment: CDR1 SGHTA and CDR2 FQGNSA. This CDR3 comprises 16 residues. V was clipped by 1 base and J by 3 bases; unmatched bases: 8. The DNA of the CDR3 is TGTGCCAGCAGCTTAGTTCCCGGGACAGGAAACTACGAGCAGTACTTC. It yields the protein CASSLVPGTGNYEQYF.

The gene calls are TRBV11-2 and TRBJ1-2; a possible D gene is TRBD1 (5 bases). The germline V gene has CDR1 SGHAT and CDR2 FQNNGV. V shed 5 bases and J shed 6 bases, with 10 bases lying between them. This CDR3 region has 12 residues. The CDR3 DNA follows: TGTGCCAGCAGCCCATCGACAGATGGCTACACCTTC. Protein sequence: CASSPSTDGYTF.

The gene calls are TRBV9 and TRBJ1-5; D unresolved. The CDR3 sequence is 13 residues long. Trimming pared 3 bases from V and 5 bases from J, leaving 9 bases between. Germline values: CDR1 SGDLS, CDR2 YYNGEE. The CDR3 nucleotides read TGTGCCAGCAGCGCCGCCGGTTATCAGCCCCAGCATTTT. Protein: CASSAAGYQPQHF. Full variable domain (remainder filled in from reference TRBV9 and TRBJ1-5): DSGVTQTPKHLITATGQRVTLRCSPRSGDLSVYWYQQSLDQGLQFLIQYYNGEERAKGNILERFSAQQFPDLHSELNLSSLELGDSALYFCASSAAGYQPQHFGDGTRLSIL.

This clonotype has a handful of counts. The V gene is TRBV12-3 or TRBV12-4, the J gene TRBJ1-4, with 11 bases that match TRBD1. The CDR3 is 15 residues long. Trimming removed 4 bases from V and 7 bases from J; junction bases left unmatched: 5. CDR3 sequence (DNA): TGTGCCAGCAGTTCTTGGACAGGGGGCACTGAAAAACTGTTTTTT. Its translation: CASSSWTGGTEKLFF.

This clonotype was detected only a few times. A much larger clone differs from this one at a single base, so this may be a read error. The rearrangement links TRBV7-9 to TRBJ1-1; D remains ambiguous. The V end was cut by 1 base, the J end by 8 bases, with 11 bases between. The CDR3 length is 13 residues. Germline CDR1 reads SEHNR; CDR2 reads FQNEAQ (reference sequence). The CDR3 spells CASSLESGLEAFF. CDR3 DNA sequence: TGTGCCAGCAGCTTAGAAAGCGGACTGGAAGCTTTCTTT.